The sequence of this T cell receptor (beta chain) was determined in a study of OX40 agonist ivuxolimab in advanced cancers. This clone was found once. This CDR3 is 15 amino acids long. J gave up 2 bases and V 2 bases, and 4 bases lay outside the gene matches. CDR1 and CDR2 (germline): MNHNS, SASEGT. Profiled with immunoSEQ multiplex PCR; TCRdb holds only in-frame clones, not every one. The sample has roughly 38,000 clones, roughly 82% seen once. The sample was CD4+ or CD8+ T cells sorted from blood, taken in a trial of the OX40 agonist ivuxolimab. The chain carries TRBV6-1 and TRBJ2-7; TRBD1 matches at 9 bases. The receptor was derived from an adult with an advanced solid tumor such as melanoma, head and neck, liver or kidney cancer. CDR3 residues: CASSERRTGAYEQYF. As DNA, the CDR3 is TGTGCCAGCAGTGAAAGGAGGACAGGGGCCTACGAGCAGTACTTC.